A selection of T cell receptor beta chains follows, all from one sample in a study of spatial heterogeneity in lung cancer. TCRdb passed the 5' RACE reads through MiXCR, listing each CDR3 protein once. Of under 4,500 distinct CDR3 sequences in the sample, approximately 30% were seen once. This specimen was normal lung tissue next to the tumor, taken at surgery. These receptors were obtained from a male donor with early-stage non-small cell lung cancer. CDR3s include the opening cysteine and the closing phenylalanine or tryptophan. D genes are given only for firm matches. Where a row states a size, it is once, few, many or the class of an expanded clone; other rows omit it.

size,J,D,V,CDR3,DNA
.,TRBJ2-3,.,TRBV20-1,CSAEWRGPDTQYF,TGCAGTGCCGAGTGGAGGGGCCCAGATACGCAGTATTTT
.,TRBJ2-5,.,TRBV11-2,CASSFYRIQETQYF,TGTGCCAGCAGCTTCTACAGAATCCAAGAGACCCAGTACTTC
medium-sized,TRBJ1-6,.,TRBV20-1,CSAREGDWSPLHF,TGCAGTGCTAGAGAGGGAGATTGGTCACCCCTCCACTTT
medium-sized,TRBJ1-2,.,TRBV7-2,CASSLAEGYGYTF,TGTGCCAGCAGCTTAGCCGAAGGCTATGGCTACACCTTC
medium-sized,TRBJ2-2,.,TRBV28,CASSTTTGELFF,TGTGCCAGCAGTACGACGACCGGGGAGCTGTTTTTT
many,TRBJ2-1,TRBD1,TRBV29-1,CSVARDRTTEQFF,TGCAGCGTTGCCAGGGACAGGACAACTGAGCAGTTCTTC
.,TRBJ2-5,.,TRBV5-1,CASSPGQETQYF,TGCGCCAGCAGCCCGGGCCAAGAGACCCAGTACTTC
.,TRBJ1-4,TRBD1,TRBV7-2,CASSQDRGNEKLFF,TGTGCCAGCAGCCAGGACAGGGGTAATGAAAAACTGTTTTTT
medium-sized,TRBJ1-2,.,TRBV6-1,CASLIPLGSGGYTF,TGTGCCAGCCTCATTCCCCTTGGAAGTGGTGGCTACACCTTC
medium-sized,TRBJ2-3,TRBD2,TRBV12-5,CASGRPSGRVGFTDTQYF,TGTGCTAGTGGCCGACCTAGCGGGAGGGTCGGTTTCACAGATACGCAGTATTTT
medium-sized,TRBJ2-7,TRBD2,TRBV18,CASSPRTHGLAGVLGEQYF,TGTGCCAGCTCACCTCGCACTCACGGACTAGCGGGAGTGCTTGGCGAGCAGTACTTC
medium-sized,TRBJ2-1,TRBD2,TRBV9,CASSVSGLAENEQFF,TGTGCCAGCAGCGTATCGGGACTAGCAGAGAATGAGCAGTTCTTC
medium-sized,TRBJ2-7,.,TRBV12-3/TRBV12-4,CASSLDSQKSYEQYF,TGTGCCAGCAGCCTCGACAGTCAAAAGTCCTACGAGCAGTACTTC
many,TRBJ2-3,.,TRBV4-1,CASSPSGGGGGTDTQYF,TGCGCCAGCAGCCCTTCAGGAGGAGGGGGAGGCACAGATACGCAGTATTTT
medium-sized,TRBJ1-4,.,TRBV5-5,CASSFGGVGGIEKLFF,TGTGCCAGCAGCTTCGGAGGGGTCGGGGGAATAGAAAAACTGTTTTTT
medium-sized,TRBJ2-7,TRBD2,TRBV12-3/TRBV12-4,CASRSSGRWEQYF,TGTGCCAGCAGGAGTAGCGGGAGGTGGGAGCAGTACTTC
.,TRBJ2-4,.,TRBV4-3,CASSQETAGLAKNIQYF,TGCGCCAGCAGCCAAGAAACTGCTGGGTTAGCCAAAAACATTCAGTACTTC